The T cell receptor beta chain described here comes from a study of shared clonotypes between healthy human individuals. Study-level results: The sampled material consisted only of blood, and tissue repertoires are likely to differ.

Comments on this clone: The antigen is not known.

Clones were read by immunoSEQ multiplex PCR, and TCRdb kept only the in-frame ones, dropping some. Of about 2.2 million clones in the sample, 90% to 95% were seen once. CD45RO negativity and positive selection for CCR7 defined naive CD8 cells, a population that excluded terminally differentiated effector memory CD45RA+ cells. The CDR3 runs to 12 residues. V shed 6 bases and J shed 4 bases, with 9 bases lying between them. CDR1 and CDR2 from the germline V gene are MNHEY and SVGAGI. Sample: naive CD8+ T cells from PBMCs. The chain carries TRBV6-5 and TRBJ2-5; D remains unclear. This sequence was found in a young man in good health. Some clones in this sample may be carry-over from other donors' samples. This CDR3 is CASRGPRETQYF. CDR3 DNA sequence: TGTGCCAGCAGGGGTCCGAGAGAGACCCAGTACTTC.